Listed here are 13 T cell receptor beta chains from one sample, sequenced in a study of blood T cell repertoires in COVID-19. Only in-frame clones appear in the TCRdb table, and some are missing; sequencing was by immunoSEQ multiplex PCR. The sample comprises about 200,000 clones, about 77% of which are singletons, and roughly 17% rests with the top ten. Material for sequencing was PBMCs or T cells enriched from blood (not recorded which). The receptors here all came from a woman in her 50s with acute COVID-19.

This clone came up once. The chain joins TRBV4-1 to TRBJ1-1, with D possibly TRBD1 on 5 matching bases. CDR1 and CDR2 from the germline V gene are MGHRA and YSYEKL. The CDR3 loop spans 14 amino acids. V lost 2 bases and J 2 bases, leaving 9 bases between the germline ends. This chain's CDR3 is CASSQKGHNTEAFF. CDR3 coding DNA: TGCGCCAGCAGCCAAAAGGGGCATAACACTGAAGCTTTCTTT.

V and J are TRBV19 and TRBJ2-3, with TRBD2 as a possible D gene (5 bases). This CDR3 contains 12 residues. The V end lost 5 bases, the J end lost 7 bases, and 10 bases lay between the germline ends. From germline, CDR1 is LNHDA and CDR2 SQIVND (reference sequence). The CDR3 DNA sequence: TGTGCCAGTAGTCGTACGGGGAATACGCAGTATTTT. This encodes CASSRTGNTQYF.

This clone was seen more than once but under ten times. The gene calls are TRBV5-4 and TRBJ2-1; D is uncertain. The germline CDR1 and CDR2 sequences are SGHNT and YYREEE (reference sequence). The CDR3 runs to 13 residues. V was cut by 1 base and J by 8 bases, with 10 bases left in between. CDR3 bases: TGTGCCAGCAGCTTGCGGCAGGTGGATGAGCAGTTCTTC. Translating gives CASSLRQVDEQFF.

J is TRBJ1-2 and V is TRBV4-3, with a weak D call TRBD1 (5 bases). Between the trimmed V and J ends, which lost 4 bases and 0 bases, there was a span of 12 bases. CDR3 size: 15 residues. CDR1 is LGHNA and CDR2 is YSLEER in the germline V gene. The CDR3 spells CASSLAQGANYGYTF. Written as DNA, the CDR3 is TGCGCCAGCAGCCTTGCCCAAGGGGCTAACTATGGCTACACCTTC.

The chain couples TRBV5-6 to TRBJ1-6, with D maybe TRBD1 (5 bases). Germline CDR1 reads SGHDT; CDR2 reads YYEEEE. The V end lost 3 bases, the J end lost 10 bases, and 23 bases lay between the germline ends. CDR3 length: 17 amino acids. CDR3 coding DNA: TGTGCCAGCAGCTCCGACCCAAAGGGCAGGGTTTTGTCACCCCTCCACTTT. Translation: CASSSDPKGRVLSPLHF.

The chain couples TRBV28 to TRBJ1-6; 10 bases line up with TRBD1. Germline-derived CDR1 and CDR2 are MDHEN and SYDVKM. With V trimmed by 5 bases and J by 9 bases, 7 bases remained unmatched. CDR3 length: 15 residues. The CDR3 spells CASSTPGQGRSPLHF. CDR3 bases: TGTGCCAGCAGTACACCGGGACAGGGGCGTTCACCCCTCCACTTT.

This clone occurred a few times. The J gene is TRBJ2-1, the V gene TRBV11-2; TRBD2 aligns across 8 bases. Germline CDR1 is SGHAT and CDR2 is FQNNGV. The ends lost 5 bases at V and 7 bases at J; junction bases unmatched: 7. CDR3 length equals 14 residues. In DNA form, the CDR3 reads TGTGCCAGCAGCCCTCACGGGGGGGCAAATGAGCAGTTCTTC. Protein: CASSPHGGANEQFF.

In its sample, this clone was seen many times. The chain carries TRBV6-4 and TRBJ2-5, with TRBD2 matching over 9 bases. The germline V gene encodes CDR1 MRHNA and CDR2 SNTAGT. The junction had 7 bases not matched to a gene; V was cut back by 6 bases and J by 2 bases. The CDR3 extends over 15 amino acids. CDR3 protein: CASRPGLAQQETQYF. CDR3 DNA: TGTGCCAGCAGGCCGGGACTAGCACAACAAGAGACCCAGTACTTC.

CDR3 region: CASSLQGRKETQYF. The CDR3 nucleotides read TGTGCCAGCAGTTTGCAGGGGCGGAAAGAGACCCAGTACTTC. The chain links TRBV27 to TRBJ2-5; a weak D match, TRBD1 (6 bases). The germline gives CDR1 MNHEY, CDR2 SMNVEV (reference sequence). V lost 3 bases and J lost 3, with 11 bases in between. The CDR3 runs 14 residues.

The chain carries TRBV23-1 and TRBJ1-1, with 10 bases matching TRBD1. TRBV23-1 is designated an ORF whose function remains uncertain. Trimming removed 4 bases from V and 1 base from J; junction bases left unmatched: 12. The CDR3 is made up of 18 amino acids. CDR3 coding DNA: TGCGCCAGCAGTCTGGGGAAGGGGACAGGGGAAGAGAACACTGAAGCTTTCTTT. Protein: CASSLGKGTGEENTEAFF.

The chain carries TRBV7-2 and TRBJ2-1; D might be TRBD2 (5 bases). Germline CDR1 and CDR2: SGHTA and FQGNSA. The CDR3 runs to 14 residues. V was shortened by 5 bases and J by 4 bases, with 12 bases between the two germline ends. The CDR3 DNA reads TGTGCCAGCAGCAAGGACGGGATTTACAATGAGCAGTTCTTC. Residues: CASSKDGIYNEQFF. Together with reference TRBV7-2 and TRBJ2-1, the CDR3 gives the full variable domain: GAGVSQSPSNKVTEKGKDVELRCDPISGHTALYWYRQSLGQGLEFLIYFQGNSAPDKSGLPSDRFSAERTGGSVSTLTIQRTQQEDSAVYLCASSKDGIYNEQFFGPGTRLTVL.

This sequence joins TRBV4-1 and TRBJ2-5; 11 bases agree with TRBD2. The CDR3 runs to 16 residues. V dropped 4 bases and J dropped 1; count of bases not matched to a gene: 5. The V gene's germline CDR1 is MGHRA and CDR2 YSYEKL. The CDR3 loop reads CASSPRLAGSQETQYF. The DNA of the CDR3 is TGCGCCAGCAGCCCGAGACTAGCGGGGAGCCAAGAGACCCAGTACTTC.

For this clone: Other nucleotide sequences from this sample produce the same CDR3. The gene calls are TRBV28 and TRBJ1-5; 7 bases are a match to TRBD1. CDR3 size: 15 residues. V gave up 2 bases and J gave up 3 bases; unmatched junction bases: 4. Germline CDR1 reads MDHEN; CDR2 reads SYDVKM. The CDR3 DNA follows: TGTGCCAGCAGTTTAGAGGACAGGCACAATCAGCCCCAGCATTTT. It yields the protein CASSLEDRHNQPQHF.